The rows below give T cell receptor beta chains drawn from one sample of a study of human T cells and chemical hapten exposure. A single record per CDR3 protein comes from TCRdb applying MiXCR to the RACE reads. The sample carries 250,000 or so distinct CDR3 sequences, roughly 8% recorded once. The sample consisted of whole blood, taken in connection with sensitization to the hapten diphenylcyclopropenone (DPC). These receptors were taken from a man between 18 and 29 years old with alopecia areata. Some clones in this sample may be carry-over from other donors' samples. Both conserved end residues are part of each CDR3. D genes are given only for firm matches. Rows give clone size only sometimes, using once, few, many, or a class for an expanded clone.

cdr3_aa	v_call	j_call	clone_size	d_call
CASSQVGSGELFF	TRBV4-3	TRBJ2-2	-	-
CASSPRAYSYNSPLHF	TRBV7-8	TRBJ1-6	few	-
CSASEERHTQYF	TRBV20-1	TRBJ2-3	many	-
CASSWSGSNTEAFF	TRBV5-1	TRBJ1-1	-	-
CASSASRRGYNSPLHF	TRBV6-6	TRBJ1-6	-	-
CASSLLRGRQETQYF	TRBV5-1	TRBJ2-5	-	-
CASSYRPGQGSGQPQHF	TRBV6-2/TRBV6-3	TRBJ1-5	many	TRBD1
CASSVGEPHTDTQYF	TRBV9	TRBJ2-3	few	-
CASSYSTTETQYF	TRBV6-5	TRBJ2-5	few	-
CSGRTGGPDTQYF	TRBV29-1	TRBJ2-3	-	-
CASSVQETQYF	TRBV2	TRBJ2-5	many	-
CAASPTEDPDTQYF	TRBV24-1	TRBJ2-3	many	-
CASSQERERLNTEAFF	TRBV4-2	TRBJ1-1	-	-
CASKIRSTDTQYF	TRBV25-1	TRBJ2-3	many	-
CSVDFGTEAFF	TRBV29-1	TRBJ1-1	-	-
CASSPDSNTEAFF	TRBV5-4	TRBJ1-1	few	-
CASSLQGLNEKLFF	TRBV5-6	TRBJ1-4	many	-
CASSYSSGLTEAFF	TRBV6-2/TRBV6-3	TRBJ1-1	many	-
CASSLRTDSNQPQHF	TRBV3-1	TRBJ1-5	-	-
CASSQDRANSYNEQFF	TRBV27	TRBJ2-1	many	TRBD1
CASSLSWRLEKLFF	TRBV27	TRBJ1-4	-	-
CASGGTGGYGYTF	TRBV27	TRBJ1-2	many	TRBD1
CASSFRGASADTQYF	TRBV9	TRBJ2-3	many	-
CASSPGQGAQRGGYTF	TRBV5-1	TRBJ1-2	-	TRBD1
CASSELLQVGDQPQHF	TRBV6-1	TRBJ1-5	few	-
CASSAVQTSGTPEGETQYF	TRBV2	TRBJ2-5	many	TRBD2
CAISPSGKAGANVLTF	TRBV10-3	TRBJ2-6	many	-
CASSASVGNEQFF	TRBV9	TRBJ2-1	few	-
CASREGGGGNEKLFF	TRBV6-5	TRBJ1-4	few	-
CATSDLRAEDSNQPQHF	TRBV24-1	TRBJ1-5	-	-
CAIRQTDRNTEAFF	TRBV10-3	TRBJ1-1	few	-
CSARRDRGYGNTIYF	TRBV20-1	TRBJ1-3	many	TRBD1
CASSLGDGGRVLDIQYF	TRBV11-1	TRBJ2-4	-	-
CSARDQDRGVNGAFF	TRBV20-1	TRBJ1-1	few	TRBD1
CASSDGVYGYTF	TRBV6-6	TRBJ1-2	many	-
CASSFQGASTDTQYF	TRBV11-2	TRBJ2-3	few	TRBD1
CASSLGGGRELFF	TRBV7-3	TRBJ2-2	few	-